This T cell receptor beta chain was sequenced in a study of T cell responses to AZD1222 COVID-19 vaccine. Overall study context: Recipients boosted at about 4 weeks or about 12 weeks are pooled.

With regard to this clone: Its target is not known.

Germline-derived CDR1 and CDR2 are MNHEY and SMNVEV (reference sequence). J lost 13 bases, V lost 7 bases, and 11 bases had no gene match. The CDR3 length is 14 residues. Findings and limits, study-wide: Mostly white British, mostly female donors; authors suggested clonal diversity may be underestimated. Recipients of AZD1222 seropositive at baseline numbered only 5 or 6. Per reports, nearly half of all spike-specific TCRs target regions that are unmutated in variants.

Produced via immunoSEQ multiplex PCR; TCRdb's table is partial and in-frame only. The table shows some 56,000 clones, with around 85% occurring only once. This clonotype originated in an adult in good health. This rearrangement joins TRBV27 to TRBJ1-6, with 9 bases fitting TRBD1. The material was peripheral blood, obtained on day 0 of AZD1222 vaccination. CDR3 in amino acids: CASTKLTGGSPLHF. DNA for the CDR3: TGTGCCAGCACCAAATTAACAGGGGGCAGCCCCCTCCACTTT.